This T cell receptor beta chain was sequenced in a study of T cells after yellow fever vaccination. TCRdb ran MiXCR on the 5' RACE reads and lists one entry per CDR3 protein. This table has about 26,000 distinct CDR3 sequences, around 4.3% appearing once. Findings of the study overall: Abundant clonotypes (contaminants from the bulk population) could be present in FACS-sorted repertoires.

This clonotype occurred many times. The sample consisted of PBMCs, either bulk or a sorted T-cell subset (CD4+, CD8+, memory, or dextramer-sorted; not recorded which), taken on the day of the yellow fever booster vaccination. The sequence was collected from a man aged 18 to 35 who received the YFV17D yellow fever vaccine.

This chain's CDR3 is CASMGGRQPQHF. The DNA of the CDR3 is TGTGCCAGCATGGGTGGGAGGCAGCCCCAGCATTTT. The V gene is TRBV6-6, the J gene TRBJ1-5, with D uncertain. Trimming took 7 bases from V and 7 from J, leaving 11 bases between them. Germline V gives CDR1 MNHNY, CDR2 SVGAGI (reference sequence). This CDR3 has 12 amino acids.